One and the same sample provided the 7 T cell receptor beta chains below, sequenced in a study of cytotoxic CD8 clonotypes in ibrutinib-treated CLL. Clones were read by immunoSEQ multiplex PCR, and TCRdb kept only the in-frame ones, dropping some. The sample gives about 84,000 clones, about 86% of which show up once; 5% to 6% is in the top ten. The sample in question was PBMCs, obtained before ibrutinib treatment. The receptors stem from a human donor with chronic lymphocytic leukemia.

DNA of the CDR3: TGCGCCAGCAGCTTGACCAGCGGGAGTTTAGGAGGAAACATTCAGTACTTC. Its translation is CASSLTSGSLGGNIQYF. This chain joins TRBV5-1 and TRBJ2-4; 8 positions match TRBD2. The CDR3 sequence is 17 residues long. Germline V gene sequence: CDR1 SGHRS, CDR2 YFSETQ. The J segment lost 6 bases and the V segment lost 1 base, leaving 12 bases of the junction unmatched.

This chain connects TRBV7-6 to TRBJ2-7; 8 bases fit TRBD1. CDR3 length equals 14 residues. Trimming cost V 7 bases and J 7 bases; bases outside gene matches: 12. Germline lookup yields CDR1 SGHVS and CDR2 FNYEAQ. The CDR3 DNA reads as TGTGCCAGCACCCTGTGGCAGGGGGCCGGGGAGCAGTACTTC. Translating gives CASTLWQGAGEQYF.

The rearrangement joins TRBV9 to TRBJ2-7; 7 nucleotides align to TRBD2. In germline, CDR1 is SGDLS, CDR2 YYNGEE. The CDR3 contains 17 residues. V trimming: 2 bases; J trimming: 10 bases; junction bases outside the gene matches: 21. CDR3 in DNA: TGTGCCAGCAGCGTCGCCCCGAGAGGGGACTATTCTAATCAACAGTACTTC. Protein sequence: CASSVAPRGDYSNQQYF.

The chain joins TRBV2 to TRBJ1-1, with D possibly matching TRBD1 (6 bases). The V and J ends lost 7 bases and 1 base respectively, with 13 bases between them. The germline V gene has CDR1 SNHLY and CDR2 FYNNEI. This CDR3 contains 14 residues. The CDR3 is CASNVGTPNTEAFF. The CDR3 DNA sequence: TGTGCCAGCAACGTTGGGACACCGAACACTGAAGCTTTCTTT. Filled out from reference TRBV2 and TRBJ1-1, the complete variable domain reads EPEVTQTPSHQVTQMGQEVILRCVPISNHLYFYWYRQILGQKVEFLVSFYNNEISEKSEIFDDQFSVERPDGSNFTLKIRSTKLEDSAMYFCASNVGTPNTEAFFGQGTRLTVV.

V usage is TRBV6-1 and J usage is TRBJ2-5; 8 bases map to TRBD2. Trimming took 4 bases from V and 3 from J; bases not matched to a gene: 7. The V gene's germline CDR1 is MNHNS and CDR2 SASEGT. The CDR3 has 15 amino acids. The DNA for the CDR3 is TGTGCCAGCAGTGGGTTTCGGGAGGGAGAAGAGACCCAGTACTTC. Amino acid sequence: CASSGFREGEETQYF.

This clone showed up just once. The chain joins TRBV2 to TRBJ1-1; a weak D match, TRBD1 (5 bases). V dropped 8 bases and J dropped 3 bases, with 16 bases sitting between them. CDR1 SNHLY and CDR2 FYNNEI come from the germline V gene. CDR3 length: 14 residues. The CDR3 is CASSGQGRDTEAFF. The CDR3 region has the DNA TGTGCCAGCTCTGGGCAGGGTAGGGACACTGAAGCTTTCTTT. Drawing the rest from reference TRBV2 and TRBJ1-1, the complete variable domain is EPEVTQTPSHQVTQMGQEVILRCVPISNHLYFYWYRQILGQKVEFLVSFYNNEISEKSEIFDDQFSVERPDGSNFTLKIRSTKLEDSAMYFCASSGQGRDTEAFFGQGTRLTVV.

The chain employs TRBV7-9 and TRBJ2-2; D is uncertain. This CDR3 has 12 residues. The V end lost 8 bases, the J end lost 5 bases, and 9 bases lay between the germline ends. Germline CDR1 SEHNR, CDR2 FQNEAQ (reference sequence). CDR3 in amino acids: CASLRETGELFF. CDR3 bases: TGTGCCAGCCTGCGAGAAACCGGGGAGCTGTTTTTT.